A single sample is the source of the 20 T cell receptor beta chains below, sequenced in a study of T cell repertoires in cytomegalovirus infection. Their recognized antigens are unknown. TCRdb ran MiXCR on the reads and lists one entry per CDR3 protein. The sample contains around 140,000 distinct CDR3 sequences, around 32% of which appear only once. The sample consisted of CD8+ T cells from cultured PBMCs, taken from culture after CMV antigen stimulation. These receptors were collected from a human donor in good health (CMV status not recorded). Some clones in this sample may be carry-over from other donors' samples.

The CDR3 sequence is CASSEPRLAISYNEQFF. CDR3 DNA sequence: TGTGCCAGCAGTGAACCAAGACTAGCTATCTCCTACAATGAGCAGTTCTTC. This chain uses TRBV2 with TRBJ2-1, with 7 bases identical to TRBD2. V shed 2 bases and J 0 bases; nucleotides not matched to a gene: 7. The CDR3 spans 17 residues. Germline assignment: CDR1 SNHLY and CDR2 FYNNEI. Drawing the rest from reference TRBV2 and TRBJ2-1, the complete variable domain is EPEVTQTPSHQVTQMGQEVILRCVPISNHLYFYWYRQILGQKVEFLVSFYNNEISEKSEIFDDQFSVERPDGSNFTLKIRSTKLEDSAMYFCASSEPRLAISYNEQFFGPGTRLTVL.

This chain connects TRBV15 to TRBJ2-3, with D uncertain. The CDR3 runs to 12 residues. V lost 4 bases to trimming and J lost 4 bases, with 6 bases between them. Germline CDR1 and CDR2: LNHNV and YYDKDF (reference sequence). CDR3 nucleotide sequence: TGTGCCACCAGCACCCTCGCAGATACGCAGTATTTT. Translating it yields CATSTLADTQYF.

The chain has TRBV2 and TRBJ1-2; D gene ambiguous. This CDR3 spans 16 amino acids. V lost 4 bases and J lost 0, with 15 bases in between. The germline CDR1 and CDR2 sequences are SNHLY and FYNNEI. The CDR3 DNA reads TGTGCCAGCAGTGTTACCGTTCTATTAGCTAACTATGGCTACACCTTC. Its translation: CASSVTVLLANYGYTF.

This clonotype was recorded many times. The chain is built from TRBV12-3 or TRBV12-4 and TRBJ2-1; D uncertain. The CDR3 extends over 14 amino acids. Trimming cost V 6 bases and J 2 bases, with 11 bases left between them. CDR3 residues: CASSPLFTYNEQFF. CDR3 coding DNA: TGTGCCAGCAGCCCCCTGTTCACCTACAATGAGCAGTTCTTC.

This clonotype was observed many times. This chain links TRBV11-3 with TRBJ1-1; TRBD1 agrees at 9 bases. The CDR3 is 15 amino acids. The V and J ends lost 5 bases and 2 bases, in that order; junction bases with no gene match: 6. CDR1 SGHNT and CDR2 YENEEA come from the germline V gene. This chain's CDR3 is CASSPHRGPNTEAFF. The CDR3 nucleotides read TGTGCCAGCAGCCCACACAGGGGGCCTAACACTGAAGCTTTCTTT.

This clonotype was counted ten times or more. This chain joins TRBV7-2 and TRBJ1-5, with D possibly being TRBD1 (6 bases). This CDR3 contains 19 residues. Between the trimmed V and J ends, which lost 2 bases and 0 bases, there was a span of 20 bases. Germline values: CDR1 SGHTA, CDR2 FQGNSA. In nucleotides, the CDR3 is TGTGCCAGCAGCTTACTCGGGACATTTGGGGATATTAGCAATCAGCCCCAGCATTTT. It yields the protein CASSLLGTFGDISNQPQHF.

The rearrangement uses TRBV4-1 and TRBJ1-2; the D is unclear. Looked up from germline, CDR1 is MGHRA and CDR2 is YSYEKL. This CDR3 spans 15 amino acids. With 3 bases removed from V and 3 bases from J, the gap between germline ends came to 14 bases. The CDR3 DNA sequence: TGCGCCAGCAGCCAGTACGGAGCGGTCCACTATGGCTACACCTTC. This codes for CASSQYGAVHYGYTF.

This chain joins TRBV28 and TRBJ1-1; D is possibly TRBD1 (5 bases). V lost 7 bases and J 4 bases, leaving 13 bases between the germline ends. The length of the CDR3 is 13 residues. Germline CDR1 MDHEN, CDR2 SYDVKM. Written as DNA, the CDR3 is TGTGCCAGCACCGCCCAGGGAGGCACTGAAGCTTTCTTT. Translation: CASTAQGGTEAFF.

This clonotype was seen more than once but under ten times. The chain combines TRBV7-8 with TRBJ2-1; 11 bases agree with TRBD2. Germline values: CDR1 SGHVS, CDR2 FQNEAQ. There are 15 residues in the CDR3. The V and J ends lost 5 bases and 9 bases, in that order; junction bases with no gene match: 9. The CDR3 DNA is TGTGCCAGCAGCCTTACTAGCGGGGGAGACGGTGAGCAGTTCTTC. Translated, it gives CASSLTSGGDGEQFF.

The V gene is TRBV27, the J gene TRBJ1-5; the D gene is possibly TRBD1 (5 bases). Germline loops: CDR1 MNHEY, CDR2 SMNVEV (reference sequence). The V and J ends lost 7 bases and 1 base respectively, with 11 bases between them. CDR3 length equals 14 residues. CDR3 residues: CASNSGGSNQPQHF. CDR3 DNA: TGTGCCAGCAACTCCGGGGGGAGCAATCAGCCCCAGCATTTT.

The chain uses TRBV2 and TRBJ2-2; 10 positions agree with TRBD2. CDR3 length equals 17 residues. With V trimmed by 4 bases and J by 5 bases, 10 bases remained unmatched. Germline assignment: CDR1 SNHLY and CDR2 FYNNEI. CDR3 in amino acids: CASSAGLALRGTGELFF. DNA for the CDR3: TGTGCCAGCAGTGCGGGACTAGCGCTCCGGGGAACCGGGGAGCTGTTTTTT.

This clonotype was found once. This chain connects TRBV28 to TRBJ2-7; a possible D gene is TRBD2 (6 bases). V lost 5 bases and J 2 bases, leaving 13 bases between the germline ends. CDR1 is MDHEN and CDR2 is SYDVKM in the germline V gene. This CDR3 spans 14 amino acids. The DNA for the CDR3 is TGTGCCAGCAGTGACGGGGGTTCCCCCTACGAGCAGTACTTC. It is translated as CASSDGGSPYEQYF.

This clonotype appeared a few times. This rearrangement joins TRBV7-2 to TRBJ1-1; 12 bases line up with TRBD1. Germline values: CDR1 SGHTA, CDR2 FQGNSA. Trimming at V came to 5 bases and at J to 0 bases, leaving 10 bases not matched to a gene. The CDR3 extends over 18 amino acids. CDR3 region: CASSRRDRGLFLNTEAFF. The CDR3 coding sequence is TGTGCCAGCAGCCGCCGGGACAGGGGGCTGTTTTTGAACACTGAAGCTTTCTTT.

The chain uses TRBV9 and TRBJ1-3; TRBD1 is a possible D gene (5 bases). CDR3 length: 15 amino acids. V lost 3 bases and J 2 bases, leaving 12 bases between the germline ends. CDR1 and CDR2 (germline): SGDLS, YYNGEE. As DNA, the CDR3 is TGTGCCAGCAGCGGTTACGGGACTCCTGGAAACACCATATATTTT. It is translated as CASSGYGTPGNTIYF.

This clonotype was counted ten times or more. The V gene is TRBV7-2, the J gene TRBJ1-1; tentatively, D is TRBD1 (6 bases). The V gene lost 8 bases and the J gene lost 7 bases, with 17 bases spanning the gap. The length of the CDR3 is 13 residues. Looked up from germline, CDR1 is SGHTA and CDR2 is FQGNSA. The CDR3 loop reads CASGHEGEGEAFF. CDR3 DNA: TGTGCCAGCGGGCACGAGGGGGAGGGTGAAGCTTTCTTT.

The table lists this clonotype with many counts. The chain employs TRBV7-8 and TRBJ2-6; D not resolved. The CDR3 runs to 15 residues. Trimming cost V 1 base and J 1 base, with 5 bases left between them. In germline, CDR1 is SGHVS, CDR2 FQNEAQ. The CDR3 is CASSLGGSGANVLTF. DNA of the CDR3: TGTGCCAGCAGCTTAGGAGGATCTGGGGCCAACGTCCTGACTTTC.

This clonotype was picked up a small number of times. The V gene is TRBV12-3 or TRBV12-4, the J gene TRBJ1-6; D may be TRBD1 (5 bases). This CDR3 comprises 16 residues. With 7 bases removed from V and 5 bases from J, the gap between germline ends came to 18 bases. CDR3 amino acids: CASTGGDLANNSPLHF. DNA for the CDR3: TGTGCCAGCACAGGAGGGGATCTGGCTAATAATTCACCCCTCCACTTT.

This clonotype turned up a few times. The chain is built from TRBV7-9 and TRBJ2-1; 7 bases align to TRBD2. Germline CDR1 is SEHNR and CDR2 is FQNEAQ (reference sequence). The CDR3 totals 13 residues. Losses at the gene ends were 4 bases for V and 10 bases for J; bases not matched to a gene: 7. The CDR3 DNA reads as TGTGCCAGCAGCTCAACTAGCGTGCGGGAGCAGTTCTTC. This encodes CASSSTSVREQFF.

This rearrangement joins TRBV6-5 to TRBJ2-5; D tentatively fits TRBD1 or TRBD2 (6 bases each). Germline assignment: CDR1 MNHEY and CDR2 SVGAGI. Deletions cut 0 bases from V and 4 bases from J, with 12 bases between. The CDR3 consists of 15 residues. The chain's CDR3 is CASSYSWGARETQYF. The CDR3 DNA reads as TGTGCCAGCAGTTACTCATGGGGGGCTAGAGAGACCCAGTACTTC.

This clonotype has a handful of counts. V is TRBV24-1 and J is TRBJ2-3, with 10 bases identical to TRBD1. The CDR3 is made up of 16 amino acids. Germline lookup yields CDR1 KGHDR and CDR2 SFDVKD. V lost 2 bases to trimming and J lost 1 base; unmatched junction nucleotides: 2. Here the CDR3 DNA reads TGTGCCACCAGTGATTGGGGGACAGGGGGCACAGATACGCAGTATTTT. The encoded protein is CATSDWGTGGTDTQYF.